This passage covers 12 T cell receptor beta chains from one sample sequenced in a study of OX40 agonist ivuxolimab in advanced cancers. TCRdb's table, derived via immunoSEQ multiplex PCR, lists solely in-frame clones and lacks some. The sample lists approximately 74,000 clones, more than 70% occurring once. This specimen consisted of CD4+ or CD8+ T cells sorted from blood, obtained in a trial of the OX40 agonist ivuxolimab. The receptors derive from an adult with an advanced solid tumor such as melanoma, head and neck, liver or kidney cancer.

V gene TRBV2 combines with J gene TRBJ1-2; D not certain. The germline V gene encodes CDR1 SNHLY and CDR2 FYNNEI. V gave up 7 bases and J gave up 2 bases, with 11 bases separating them. CDR3 length: 13 amino acids. In DNA, the CDR3 is TGTGCCAGCACCTGGTCGGCCAACTATGGCTACACCTTC. Amino acid sequence: CASTWSANYGYTF.

The CDR3 protein is CASRRGGSSYEQYF. In DNA, the CDR3 is TGTGCCAGCAGGCGAGGGGGAAGCTCCTACGAGCAGTACTTC. The rearrangement links TRBV28 to TRBJ2-7, with a tentative D call TRBD1 (6 bases). In germline, CDR1 is MDHEN, CDR2 SYDVKM. This CDR3 has 14 residues. V lost 6 bases and J lost 0, with 12 bases in between.

This clone was picked up a small number of times. This chain uses TRBV7-2 with TRBJ2-2; D not certain. This CDR3 is 15 amino acids long. V was clipped by 3 bases and J by 5 bases, with 13 bases between them. The germline V gene has CDR1 SGHTA and CDR2 FQGNSA. The CDR3 DNA sequence: TGTGCCAGCAGCTTCTACGTACCAAGTACCGGGGAGCTGTTTTTT. As protein: CASSFYVPSTGELFF.

The chain combines TRBV14 with TRBJ1-1; D is unresolved. This CDR3 spans 15 amino acids. The germline V gene has CDR1 SGHDN and CDR2 FVKESK. The V end lost 0 bases, the J end lost 3 bases, and 11 bases lay between the germline ends. The CDR3 DNA reads TGTGCCAGCAGCCAAGATCGCCGGGAGCACACTGAAGCTTTCTTT. This translates into CASSQDRREHTEAFF.

The rearrangement uses TRBV6-5 and TRBJ2-7, with no clear D. V was trimmed by 6 bases and J by 3 bases, leaving 15 bases between them. The CDR3 totals 14 residues. Looked up from germline, CDR1 is MNHEY and CDR2 is SVGAGI. The CDR3 DNA is TGTGCCAGCAGAGCAACTGGTCCTTTCTACGAGCAGTACTTC. Residues: CASRATGPFYEQYF.

The rearrangement links TRBV5-6 to TRBJ2-5; D is possibly TRBD1 (6 bases). Germline V gives CDR1 SGHDT, CDR2 YYEEEE. The CDR3 loop spans 15 amino acids. Trimming shortened V by 4 bases and J by 5 bases, and 18 bases separated the two germline ends. The CDR3 sequence: CASSPSTGSVETQYF. The CDR3 DNA is TGTGCCAGCAGCCCCTCGACAGGTTCCGTGGAGACCCAGTACTTC.

The rearrangement joins TRBV9 to TRBJ1-1; no firm D call. V shed 4 bases and J shed 0 bases, with 16 bases lying between them. CDR1 is SGDLS, CDR2 YYNGEE, per germline. This CDR3 spans 16 amino acids. CDR3 protein: CASSQPRRTMNTEAFF. Written as DNA, the CDR3 is TGTGCCAGCAGCCAACCTCGACGGACGATGAACACTGAAGCTTTCTTT.

The gene calls are TRBV6-6 and TRBJ2-2; TRBD2 is a possible D gene (5 bases). Germline values: CDR1 MNHNY, CDR2 SVGAGI (reference sequence). V lost 8 bases, J lost 6 bases, and 7 bases lay in between. The CDR3 covers 11 residues. CDR3 region: CASAGAGELFF. CDR3 in DNA: TGTGCCAGCGCGGGTGCCGGGGAGCTGTTTTTT.

Only a few counts were recorded for this clone. The rearrangement joins TRBV21-1 to TRBJ2-7; the table names TRBD1, a call not compared with the DNA. TRBV21-1 is a documented pseudogene. This CDR3 has 15 amino acids. CDR3 bases: TGTGCCAGCAGCTTTCCGGGACAGGGGGACCCCGAGCAGTACTTC. Amino acid sequence: CASSFPGQGDPEQYF.

The CDR3 protein is CASSWTGAGGETQYF. CDR3 DNA: TGCGCCAGCAGTTGGACAGGGGCAGGTGGGGAGACCCAGTACTTC. V gene TRBV5-1 combines with J gene TRBJ2-5, with 9 positions matching TRBD1. The CDR3 is 15 amino acids. J lost 5 bases, V lost 5 bases, and 10 bases had no gene match. CDR1 and CDR2 from the germline V gene are SGHRS and YFSETQ.

This sequence joins TRBV9 and TRBJ2-7; the match to TRBD2 covers 9 bases. Germline loops: CDR1 SGDLS, CDR2 YYNGEE. The CDR3 consists of 16 residues. The junction had 15 bases not matched to a gene; V was cut back by 4 bases and J by 7 bases. For the CDR3, the DNA is TGTGCCAGCAGCTCCAGGACTAGCGCGCACTTGGGGGAGCAGTACTTC. As protein: CASSSRTSAHLGEQYF.

A single count supports this clone. The chain joins TRBV5-1 to TRBJ2-5; 9 nucleotides match TRBD1. This CDR3 has 16 amino acids. Germline CDR1 reads SGHRS; CDR2 reads YFSETQ. The trim removed 4 bases at V and 3 bases at J, leaving 10 bases unmatched. This CDR3 is CASSPGAGQGKETQYF. The CDR3 DNA sequence: TGCGCCAGCAGCCCCGGAGCGGGACAGGGCAAAGAGACCCAGTACTTC.